The rows below give T cell receptor beta chains drawn from one sample of a study of cytomegalovirus exposure and HLA in healthy donors. Sequencing used immunoSEQ multiplex PCR; TCRdb keeps in-frame clones, though not all of them. Of some 97,000 clones listed, 84% are singletons. The sample comprised PBMCs. The receptor source for this set is a woman between 18 and 29 years old in good health and CMV-seronegative. The CDR3 runs from the conserved cysteine through the conserved F or W. The order of the fields is V gene, J gene, D gene, clone size, CDR3 DNA, CDR3 protein. D genes are given only for firm matches. Size is stated for part of the rows, as once, few or many counts, or as a class when the clone is expanded.

TRBV7-3,TRBJ2-5,-,-,TGTGCCAGCAGCCCGGACTTTCAAGAGACCCAGTACTTC,CASSPDFQETQYF
TRBV6-5,TRBJ2-7,TRBD1,few,TGTGCCAGCAGTTACGACAGGGGCTACGAGCAGTACTTC,CASSYDRGYEQYF
TRBV2,TRBJ1-3,-,-,TGTGCCAGCAGTGTCTTCCGAGGGAGGTCTGGAAACACCATATATTTT,CASSVFRGRSGNTIYF
TRBV7-9,TRBJ2-5,TRBD2,-,TGTTCCAGCAGCATTTGGACTAGCGGCGATCAAGAGACCCAGTACTTC,CSSSIWTSGDQETQYF
TRBV28,TRBJ2-7,TRBD1,-,TGTGCCAGCAGTCTCCCGGGACAGGGCTACGAGCAGTACTTC,CASSLPGQGYEQYF
TRBV19,TRBJ2-3,TRBD2,once,TGTGCCAGCCCCGCACGACTAGCGGGAGGTCTCTCTGGCACAGATACGCAGTATTTT,CASPARLAGGLSGTDTQYF
TRBV7-9,TRBJ2-7,TRBD1,once,TGTGCCAGCAGGCCCACAGGGACAGGCTACGAGCAGTACTTC,CASRPTGTGYEQYF
TRBV7-9,TRBJ1-3,TRBD1,-,TGTGCCAGCAGCTCTCTACCGGGACAGGGGGCAGACACCATATATTTT,CASSSLPGQGADTIYF
TRBV2,TRBJ2-1,-,-,TGTGCCACCAGGAGGGGCTGGCGGGACGAGTCCTACAATGAGCAGTTCTTC,CATRRGWRDESYNEQFF
TRBV6-5,TRBJ2-5,-,-,TGTGCCAGCAGTTACGACAGCCAAGAGACCCAGTACTTC,CASSYDSQETQYF
TRBV28,TRBJ2-6,-,-,TGTGCCAGCAGTTTAGAGGCAATCTCTGGGGCCAACGTCCTGACTTTC,CASSLEAISGANVLTF
TRBV7-2,TRBJ2-7,TRBD2,-,TGTGCCAGCAGCTACGGACCGGGGACTACCATCTACGAGCAGTACTTC,CASSYGPGTTIYEQYF
TRBV9,TRBJ1-2,TRBD1,-,TGTGCCAGCAGCGCCGGACAGGGCTTAGACTATGGCTACACCTTC,CASSAGQGLDYGYTF
TRBV19,TRBJ1-2,TRBD1,-,TGTGCCAGTAGTGACAGGGTTTCTGGCTATGGCTACACCTTC,CASSDRVSGYGYTF
TRBV7-2,TRBJ2-5,TRBD2,-,TGTGCCAGCAGCTTCGCCAGCGGGAACCAAGAGACCCAGTACTTC,CASSFASGNQETQYF
TRBV21-1,TRBJ2-2,-,-,TGTGCCAGCAGCCTAGTTAGGACGAACACCGGGGAGCCGTTTTTT,CASSLVRTNTGEPFF
TRBV27,TRBJ1-5,-,-,TGTGCCAGCAGTGCTCCCGAACGACTGTACCAGCCCCAGCATTTT,CASSAPERLYQPQHF
TRBV19,TRBJ2-5,-,-,TGTGCCAGTAGTATAAGCGTCCTCCAAAGGGGAGAGACCCAGTACTTC,CASSISVLQRGETQYF
TRBV7-2,TRBJ2-5,-,-,TGTGCCAGCAGCTTAGCGCGTGGGGGGGAGACCCAGTACTTC,CASSLARGGETQYF
TRBV5-1,TRBJ2-1,TRBD2,-,TGCGCCAGCAGCTTGACGACTAGCGAAGATGAGCAGTTCTTC,CASSLTTSEDEQFF
TRBV11-2,TRBJ2-3,-,-,TGTGCCAGCAGCAGGGGGGGGACTACCACAGATACGCAGTATTTT,CASSRGGTTTDTQYF
TRBV4-3,TRBJ1-4,TRBD1,few,TGCGCCAGCAGCCAAGCGTACAGGGGGCACGAAAAACTGTTTTTT,CASSQAYRGHEKLFF
TRBV4-1,TRBJ1-1,-,-,TGCGCCAGCAGCCCGGGGGAGGCTGACACGGAAGAAGCTTTCTTT,CASSPGEADTEEAFF
TRBV19,TRBJ2-2,TRBD2,-,TGTGCCAGTAACATGGAATGGCGGGAGGGCGCCGGGGAGCTGTTTTTT,CASNMEWREGAGELFF
TRBV29-1,TRBJ1-5,-,-,TGCAGCGTGGACCAGGGGCCCAATCAGCCCCAGCATTTT,CSVDQGPNQPQHF
TRBV13,TRBJ1-1,TRBD1,-,TGTGACAGCAGCCTGGACAGGGGGAACACTGAAGCTTTCTTT,CDSSLDRGNTEAFF
TRBV4-3,TRBJ2-2,TRBD2,once,TGCGCCAGCAGCCAAGACTGGCTAGCGGGAGCTCGGACCGGGGAGCTGTTTTTT,CASSQDWLAGARTGELFF
TRBV27,TRBJ2-7,TRBD1,-,TGTGCCAGCAGTTTATCGTCAGGGGGCGGTTACGAGCAGTACTTC,CASSLSSGGGYEQYF
TRBV5-6,TRBJ2-5,TRBD2,-,TGTGCCAGCAGCTTGCGACTAGCGGGGGGGCCTTCCCAAGAGACCCAGTACTTC,CASSLRLAGGPSQETQYF
TRBV7-2,TRBJ2-7,TRBD2,-,TGTGCCAGCAGCTTAGCTAGCGGGAGCCTCTACGAGCAGTACTTC,CASSLASGSLYEQYF
TRBV18,TRBJ2-3,TRBD1,-,TGTGCCAGCTCACCGATAACAGGGGACACAGATACGCAGTATTTT,CASSPITGDTDTQYF
TRBV6-5,TRBJ2-5,TRBD2,-,TGTGCCAGCAGTTCTCCGGGTAGCGGGAGAGAGACCCAGTACTTC,CASSSPGSGRETQYF
TRBV19,TRBJ2-7,-,-,TGTGCCAGTAGTAGAACTGAACTCGACGAGCAGTACTTC,CASSRTELDEQYF
TRBV19,TRBJ1-5,TRBD1,-,TGTGCCAGTAGCCTTCCCGGGACAGGGAGCAATCAGCCCCAGCATTTT,CASSLPGTGSNQPQHF
TRBV7-2,TRBJ2-1,TRBD2,-,TGTGCCAGCAGCCCGACTAGCGGGGGGGCCAATGAGCAGTTCTTC,CASSPTSGGANEQFF
TRBV2,TRBJ1-2,-,-,TGTGCCAGCAGTCCCCAAGGGGTCGTAGACTATGGCTACACCTTC,CASSPQGVVDYGYTF
TRBV6-5,TRBJ1-4,-,-,TGTGCCAGCAGTTACGTCTCAAGCCGGGAAAAACTGTTTTTT,CASSYVSSREKLFF
TRBV30,TRBJ2-7,TRBD1,once,TGTGCCTGGACGACAGGGGCGAACGAGCAGTACTTC,CAWTTGANEQYF
TRBV27,TRBJ2-7,-,-,TGTGCCAGCAGTGGGGGGGCTAAGGAGCAGTACTTC,CASSGGAKEQYF
TRBV19,TRBJ2-1,-,-,TGTGCCAGTAGTAGGGACGGGAGCTCCTACAATGAGCAGTTCTTC,CASSRDGSSYNEQFF
TRBV4-3,TRBJ1-1,-,-,TGCGCCAGCAGCCAAGATCGGGGGGGGGCTGAGGGCAGCACTGAAGCTTTCTTT,CASSQDRGGAEGSTEAFF
TRBV19,TRBJ1-4,-,-,TGTGCCAGTAGTATATACCCCAGGATACATAATGAAAAACTGTTTTTT,CASSIYPRIHNEKLFF
TRBV15,TRBJ2-3,TRBD1,-,TGTGCCACCAGCGATAAGGCCGAGACAGGGGTGGATACGCAGTATTTT,CATSDKAETGVDTQYF
TRBV20-1,TRBJ2-3,-,-,TGCAGTGCTAGAGGGGGGGAGCAGTATTTT,CSARGGEQYF
TRBV11-2,TRBJ2-7,TRBD1,once,TGTGCCAGCAGCCGGGGACAGGGAGTTGGCGAGCAGTACTTC,CASSRGQGVGEQYF
TRBV5-6,TRBJ2-7,TRBD1,-,TGTGCCAGCACGAGACAGGGCGGATCCTACGAGCAGTACTTC,CASTRQGGSYEQYF
TRBV5-8,TRBJ2-3,TRBD1,-,TGTGCCAGCAGCTTGGACAGGGGGAGAAGCACAGATACGCAGTATTTT,CASSLDRGRSTDTQYF
TRBV27,TRBJ2-7,TRBD1,-,TGTGCCAGCAACACGGACAGGGGGCGCGGGAACGAGCAGTACTTC,CASNTDRGRGNEQYF
TRBV11-2,TRBJ2-1,TRBD2,-,TGTGCCAGCAGCTCAGGACTAGCGGGGAACCCTGGCCATGAGCAGTTCTTC,CASSSGLAGNPGHEQFF
TRBV6-5,TRBJ1-2,TRBD1,-,TGTGCCAGCAGTACAGGGGACGACTATGGCTACACCTTC,CASSTGDDYGYTF
TRBV4-2,TRBJ2-1,TRBD2,once,TGTGCCAGCAGCCAAGATTCCCGGGACTACCCGAACAATGAGCAGTTCTTC,CASSQDSRDYPNNEQFF
TRBV15,TRBJ2-7,-,-,TGTGCCACCAGCAGAGATTTGAGGGGCCAGGGAGGCTCCTACGAGCAGTACTTC,CATSRDLRGQGGSYEQYF
TRBV11-2,TRBJ2-7,TRBD2,-,TGTGCCAGCAGCTTACGTCTGACTAGCGGACGAAGCTCCTACGAGCAGTACTTC,CASSLRLTSGRSSYEQYF
TRBV5-4,TRBJ2-6,-,-,TGTGCCAGCATACCGGGACTGAACTCTGGGGCCAACGTCCTGACTTTC,CASIPGLNSGANVLTF
TRBV21-1,TRBJ2-1,-,-,TGTGCCAGCAGTCAACCATTAGCGGGATGGTCCTACAATGAGCAGTTCTTC,CASSQPLAGWSYNEQFF
TRBV13,TRBJ1-6,-,-,TGTGCCAGCAGCTTAGTGGGTGGGGGCTCACCCCTCCACTTT,CASSLVGGGSPLHF